The T cell receptor beta chain described here comes from a study of T cell repertoires in cytomegalovirus infection (dated by TCRdb to about 2019). A note on the overall study: Alongside well-studied HLA-B-restricted epitopes, the peptide stimulations were aimed at recently identified HLA-C-restricted CMV epitopes, whose presentation resists viral immunomodulation. Because public TCR beta signatures pointed to carriage of CMV infection together with the matching HLA type, the HLA type of each donor mattered for the analysis.

Per the publication, the treatment or condition label means: in vitro stimulation with specific CMV peptide epitopes to enrich CMV-specific T cells. This clonotype turned up a few times. Its antigen target is currently unknown. Qualities for individual bases were not recorded, and no much larger clone is one base off. General conclusions and limits of the study: In the ex vivo response, HLA-C-restricted CMV-specific TCR beta clonotypes were dominant, and in two of eight donors the single most frequent clonotype came from this HLA-C-restricted group. In both this cohort and an independent cohort of 352 donors, the cumulative frequency of public TCR beta family members distinguished carriers of CMV infection plus the relevant HLA type.

TCRdb names Illumina HiSeq 1500 as the instrument used. TCRdb itself trimmed the public reads at Q25 with fastp, ran MiXCR and retained productive beta chains. Each record represents a unique CDR3 protein, reported with the most common genes and DNA among its rows. For this sample there are some 500,000 distinct CDR3 sequences; 25% to 35% appear just once. The biggest ten clones account for roughly a sixth of the sample. Trimming removed 5 bases from V and 7 bases from J, leaving 15 bases between the germline ends. The CDR3 spans 14 residues, from the cysteine through the phenylalanine. This entry keeps only the CDR3 DNA: 42 bases, framed from base 1. The CDR1 and CDR2 encoded by the germline V gene are SGHTA and FQGNSA.

The sequence is built from TRBV7-2 and TRBJ2-1; a confident D gene designation cannot be given. The receptor was isolated from a human donor in good health (CMV status not recorded). Some clones in this sample may be carry-over from other donors' samples. Sequences were derived from cultured PBMCs, sampled from culture after CMV antigen stimulation. The CDR3 region has the sequence CASSPRSSPNEQFF. The DNA sequence reads TGTGCCAGCAGCCCCCGCAGCAGTCCGAATGAGCAGTTCTTC. Full variable domain (CDR3 extended with the reference TRBV7-2 and TRBJ2-1 proteins): GAGVSQSPSNKVTEKGKDVELRCDPISGHTALYWYRQSLGQGLEFLIYFQGNSAPDKSGLPSDRFSAERTGGSVSTLTIQRTQQEDSAVYLCASSPRSSPNEQFFGPGTRLTVL.